This T cell receptor (beta chain) comes out of a study of T-cell reconstitution after alpha-beta-depleted transplantation in children. The CDR3 extends over 15 amino acids. Trimming left V 5 bases short and J 1 base short, with 15 bases between. This clonotype was seen at least ten times. A TCRbeta library incorporating unique molecular identifiers was prepared. TCRdb reanalysed the PCR reads using MiXCR and keeps one entry per CDR3 protein. This sample has hundreds of thousands of distinct CDR3 sequences, with around 15% found just once. This TCR came from a boy less than two years old who had a stem cell transplant for Wiskott-Aldrich syndrome, so the T cells may come from the graft donor. The chain carries TRBV12-3 or TRBV12-4 and TRBJ2-7; maybe TRBD2 (6 bases). The specimen was PBMCs, mostly from graft donor cells, collected 360 days after TCRalphabeta/CD19-depleted stem cell transplant. This chain's CDR3 is CASSAQGLVSYEQYF. CDR3 bases: TGTGCCAGCAGTGCCCAGGGACTGGTTTCCTACGAGCAGTACTTC.